The 26 T cell receptor beta chains presented below share a single source sample, sequenced in a study of T cell responses to AZD1222 COVID-19 vaccine. Clones were sequenced by immunoSEQ multiplex PCR, and TCRdb holds only the in-frame ones, with some missing. Of over 90,000 clones in the sample, 70% to 90% were seen once. This specimen was peripheral blood, taken 28 days after the second AZD1222 dose. The receptors shown here come from an adult who received the AZD1222 COVID-19 vaccine.

This clone has just one count. This chain uses TRBV5-4 with TRBJ2-5, with D unresolved. The germline gives CDR1 SGHNT, CDR2 YYREEE (reference sequence). V was shortened by 0 bases and J by 5 bases, with 14 bases between the two germline ends. The CDR3 is 15 amino acids. CDR3 residues: CASSLVGKRKETQYF. The CDR3 DNA reads as TGTGCCAGCAGCTTGGTAGGGAAAAGGAAGGAGACCCAGTACTTC. Complete variable domain (other parts from reference TRBV5-4 and TRBJ2-5): ETGVTQSPTHLIKTRGQQVTLRCSSQSGHNTVSWYQQALGQGPQFIFQYYREEENGRGNFPPRFSGLQFPNYSSELNVNALELDDSALYLCASSLVGKRKETQYFGPGTRLLVL.

This chain connects TRBV12-3 or TRBV12-4 to TRBJ2-3; D remains unclear. The CDR3 is 12 residues long. Trimming pared 4 bases from V and 3 bases from J, leaving 5 bases between. The CDR3 region is CASSSLTDTQYF. CDR3 sequence (DNA): TGTGCCAGCAGTTCTTTGACAGATACGCAGTATTTT.

The genes are TRBV7-2 and TRBJ1-5; tentative D call: TRBD1 (6 bases). Trimming pared 1 base from V and 7 bases from J, leaving 11 bases between. Germline V lookup: CDR1 SGHTA, CDR2 FQGNSA. The CDR3 covers 14 residues. The CDR3 bases are TGTGCCAGCAGCTTAGGAGGGGGTGAGCAGCCCCAGCATTTT. Residues: CASSLGGGEQPQHF.

The chain has TRBV5-5 and TRBJ1-1; weak D call: TRBD1 (6 bases). The length of the CDR3 is 15 residues. Looked up from germline, CDR1 is SGHKS and CDR2 is YYEKEE (reference sequence). Trimming removed 1 base at V and 5 bases at J, with 15 bases between. The DNA of the CDR3 is TGTGCCAGCAGCTTGACGGCAGGGGTAGGAACTGAAGCTTTCTTT. Amino acids: CASSLTAGVGTEAFF.

This chain links TRBV28 with TRBJ1-3, with D perhaps matching TRBD1 (6 bases). V shed 6 bases and J shed 2 bases, with 11 bases lying between them. There are 14 residues in the CDR3. The germline gives CDR1 MDHEN, CDR2 SYDVKM. In DNA, the CDR3 is TGTGCCAGCAGCATTGGGGGCACTGGAAACACCATATATTTT. Protein sequence: CASSIGGTGNTIYF.

This rearrangement joins TRBV20-1 to TRBJ2-1, with D unresolved. Trimming left V 2 bases short and J 6 bases short, with 2 bases between. The CDR3 length is 10 residues. From germline, CDR1 is DFQATT and CDR2 SNEGSKA (reference sequence). CDR3 bases: TGCAGTGCTAGATTCAATGAGCAGTTCTTC. Translation: CSARFNEQFF.

CDR3 DNA: TGTGCCAGCAGCCCTACGGGACTAGCGGCCTACGAGCAGTACTTC. Amino acid sequence: CASSPTGLAAYEQYF. The chain uses TRBV5-6 and TRBJ2-7, with 11 bases lining up with TRBD2. Trimming removed 4 bases from V and 2 bases from J; junction bases left unmatched: 5. There are 15 residues in the CDR3. Germline CDR1 and CDR2: SGHDT and YYEEEE.

This clone was seen once. The V gene is TRBV27, the J gene TRBJ2-7; a possible D gene is TRBD1 (6 bases). The CDR3 has 17 amino acids. The germline V gene encodes CDR1 MNHEY and CDR2 SMNVEV (reference sequence). Trimming took 4 bases from V and 2 from J, leaving 21 bases between them. The CDR3 is CASSSLYGTPRTYEQYF. As DNA, the CDR3 is TGTGCCAGCAGTTCCCTGTACGGGACACCTAGGACCTACGAGCAGTACTTC.

V usage is TRBV5-1 and J usage is TRBJ1-2; possibly TRBD1 for D (6 bases). Trimming stripped 0 bases from V and 5 bases from J, with 14 bases between. Looked up from germline, CDR1 is SGHRS and CDR2 is YFSETQ. This CDR3 is built from 15 residues. The CDR3 region is CASSLVAGEGYGYTF. The CDR3 bases are TGCGCCAGCAGCTTGGTGGCAGGGGAGGGGTATGGCTACACCTTC.

The J gene is TRBJ2-3, the V gene TRBV6-6; D is unresolved. The V end lost 5 bases, the J end lost 2 bases, and 5 bases lay between the germline ends. Germline V CDR1 and CDR2: MNHNY, SVGAGI (reference sequence). The CDR3 length is 12 residues. CDR3 region: CASSVYTDTQYF. CDR3 bases: TGTGCCAGCAGTGTGTACACAGATACGCAGTATTTT.

This chain links TRBV18 with TRBJ1-6, with 8 nucleotides matching TRBD1. Germline V gene sequence: CDR1 KGHSH, CDR2 LQKENI. The CDR3 has 16 residues. The junction had 6 bases not matched to a gene; V was cut back by 0 bases and J by 8 bases. The CDR3 region has the DNA TGTGCCAGCTCACCACCGGACAGGGCAGTTGATTCACCCCTCCACTTT. It codes for CASSPPDRAVDSPLHF.

This rearrangement joins TRBV19 to TRBJ2-5; TRBD1 matches at 9 bases. Per the germline V gene, CDR1 is LNHDA and CDR2 is SQIVND (reference sequence). CDR3 length: 16 residues. With V trimmed by 8 bases and J by 1 base, 11 bases remained unmatched. The CDR3 region is CASSPSGTGPQETQYF. The CDR3 DNA follows: TGTGCCAGTTCCCCCTCCGGGACAGGGCCCCAAGAGACCCAGTACTTC.

The gene calls are TRBV2 and TRBJ2-3, with D possibly matching TRBD2 (5 bases). The CDR3 sequence is 13 residues long. CDR1 and CDR2 from the germline V gene are SNHLY and FYNNEI. Trimming removed 3 bases from V and 4 bases from J, with 8 bases in between. The CDR3 spells CASSDPEADTQYF. In DNA form, the CDR3 reads TGTGCCAGCAGTGACCCGGAGGCAGATACGCAGTATTTT.

This chain joins TRBV21-1 and TRBJ1-4. TRBV21-1 constitutes a pseudogene. The CDR3 spans 17 residues. The CDR3 sequence: CASSKMRTGTTNEKLFF. The CDR3 DNA follows: TGTGCCAGCAGCAAAATGAGAACAGGGACTACTAATGAAAAACTGTTTTTT.

The V gene is TRBV30, the J gene TRBJ2-7, with D maybe TRBD1 (6 bases). Germline V gives CDR1 GTSNPN, CDR2 SVGIG (reference sequence). CDR3 length equals 15 residues. The ends were cut back, 0 bases at V and 0 bases at J, with 12 bases in the middle. The CDR3 DNA sequence: TGTGCCTGGAGTGTGGGGGCGGCAAACTCCTACGAGCAGTACTTC. Protein product: CAWSVGAANSYEQYF.

V gene TRBV5-6 combines with J gene TRBJ1-1, with D possibly TRBD1 on 5 matching bases. Germline V CDR1 and CDR2: SGHDT, YYEEEE. Deletions cut 4 bases from V and 9 bases from J, with 19 bases between. The CDR3 has 14 amino acids. In DNA, the CDR3 is TGTGCCAGCAGCCTTGTAGGACCAGGGTATCAAGCTTTCTTT. Its protein product is CASSLVGPGYQAFF.

J is TRBJ2-7 and V is TRBV7-8; D is unresolved. The V end was cut by 3 bases, the J end by 6 bases, with 9 bases between. The germline V gene encodes CDR1 SGHVS and CDR2 FQNEAQ. CDR3 length: 12 residues. The CDR3 protein is CASSLASSEQYF. The CDR3 bases are TGTGCCAGCAGCTTGGCTTCTAGCGAGCAGTACTTC.

The J gene is TRBJ1-6, the V gene TRBV30, with TRBD1 matching over 10 bases. The CDR3 extends over 15 amino acids. Germline V gives CDR1 GTSNPN, CDR2 SVGIG (reference sequence). The trim removed 3 bases at V and 8 bases at J, leaving 7 bases unmatched. CDR3 residues: CAWRAGTGEYSPLHF. CDR3 DNA sequence: TGTGCCTGGAGAGCCGGGACAGGGGAATATTCACCCCTCCACTTT.

The chain employs TRBV27 and TRBJ2-1; tentative D call: TRBD2 (6 bases). V shed 2 bases and J shed 0 bases, with 20 bases lying between them. The CDR3 has 19 amino acids. The germline V gene has CDR1 MNHEY and CDR2 SMNVEV (reference sequence). The CDR3 loop is CASSLRRLAQVRSYNEQFF. The CDR3 DNA is TGTGCCAGCAGTTTAAGAAGGCTAGCGCAAGTTCGCTCCTACAATGAGCAGTTCTTC.

This clone has a single count. The V and J genes are TRBV27 and TRBJ2-1; 9 bases line up with TRBD2. This CDR3 contains 16 residues. Trimming took 1 base from V and 5 from J; bases not matched to a gene: 6. Germline CDR1 and CDR2: MNHEY and SMNVEV (reference sequence). CDR3 in amino acids: CASSLYAGGPNNEQFF. In nucleotides, the CDR3 is TGTGCCAGCAGTTTATATGCGGGAGGGCCGAACAATGAGCAGTTCTTC.

This clone has only a few counts. This sequence joins TRBV5-1 and TRBJ1-4; D ambiguous. Trimming left V 1 base short and J 7 bases short, with 11 bases between. Looked up from germline, CDR1 is SGHRS and CDR2 is YFSETQ. CDR3 length equals 14 residues. The CDR3 region is CASSLLGSGEKLFF. The CDR3 DNA follows: TGCGCCAGCAGCTTGCTAGGGTCTGGTGAAAAACTGTTTTTT.

This chain links TRBV18 with TRBJ1-4, with D possibly being TRBD1 (6 bases). Germline V gene sequence: CDR1 KGHSH, CDR2 LQKENI. The CDR3 runs 16 residues. Trimming removed 3 bases from V and 0 bases from J, with 11 bases in between. CDR3 DNA: TGTGCCAGCTCACCTCAGGGGATTGCAACTAATGAAAAACTGTTTTTT. It encodes CASSPQGIATNEKLFF.

CDR3 bases: TGTGCCAGCAGCTTGGGGGGAACTCAGCCCCAGCATTTT. Residues: CASSLGGTQPQHF. This rearrangement joins TRBV11-2 to TRBJ1-5, with D possibly TRBD1 on 5 matching bases. Trimming cost V 3 bases and J 6 bases, with 9 bases left between them. Germline assignment: CDR1 SGHAT and CDR2 FQNNGV. The CDR3 runs to 13 residues.

The J gene is TRBJ1-2, the V gene TRBV10-3, with D perhaps matching TRBD1 (5 bases). Trimming shortened V by 3 bases and J by 10 bases, and 15 bases separated the two germline ends. The CDR3 consists of 13 residues. Germline values: CDR1 ENHRY, CDR2 SYGVKD. CDR3 coding DNA: TGTGCCATCAGTGACGGGGCGTCTTCTGACTACACCTTC. Its protein is CAISDGASSDYTF.

This clone has just one count. The chain carries TRBV4-1 and TRBJ2-7, with no clear D. The CDR3 has 12 residues. V lost 1 base, J lost 7 bases, and 8 bases lay in between. Per the germline V gene, CDR1 is MGHRA and CDR2 is YSYEKL. CDR3 sequence (DNA): TGCGCCAGCAGCCAAGTCCCAGGAGAGCAGTACTTC. Translated, it gives CASSQVPGEQYF.

The rearrangement joins TRBV5-1 to TRBJ2-1; unclear D gene. Trimming took 0 bases from V and 4 from J, leaving 5 bases between them. This CDR3 spans 13 amino acids. Germline values: CDR1 SGHRS, CDR2 YFSETQ. CDR3 nucleotides: TGCGCCAGCAGCTTGGGGGTTTACAATGAGCAGTTCTTC. Encoded protein: CASSLGVYNEQFF.